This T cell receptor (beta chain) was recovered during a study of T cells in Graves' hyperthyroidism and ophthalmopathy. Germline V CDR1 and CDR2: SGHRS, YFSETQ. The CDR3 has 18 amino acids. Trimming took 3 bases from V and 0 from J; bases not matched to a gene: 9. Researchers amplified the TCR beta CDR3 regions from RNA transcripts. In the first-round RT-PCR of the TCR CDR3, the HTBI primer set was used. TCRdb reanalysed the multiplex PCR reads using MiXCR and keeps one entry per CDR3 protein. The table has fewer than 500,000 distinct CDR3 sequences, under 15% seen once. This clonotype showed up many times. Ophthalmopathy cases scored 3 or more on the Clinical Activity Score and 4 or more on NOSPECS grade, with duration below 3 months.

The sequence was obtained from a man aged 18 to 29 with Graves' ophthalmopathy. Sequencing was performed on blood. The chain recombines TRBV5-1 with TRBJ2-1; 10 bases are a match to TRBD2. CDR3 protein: CASSSSGGRQSSYNEQFF. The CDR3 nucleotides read TGCGCCAGCAGCTCTAGCGGGGGCCGACAAAGCTCCTACAATGAGCAGTTCTTC.